This T cell receptor beta chain was obtained from a study of cytomegalovirus exposure and HLA in healthy donors. The CDR3 extends over 15 amino acids. The V and J ends lost 2 bases and 2 bases respectively, with 11 bases between them. The V gene's germline CDR1 is SGHAT and CDR2 FQNNGV. The PCR was carried out with 60 Vbeta primers and 13 Jbeta primers. Sequencing used immunoSEQ multiplex PCR; TCRdb keeps in-frame clones, though not all of them. The sample lists 97,000 or so clones; approximately 77% were seen once. The TCR comes from a male donor in good health and CMV-seropositive. The chain employs TRBV11-2 and TRBJ2-3; D possibly corresponds to TRBD2 (5 bases). Source material: PBMCs. The CDR3 bases are TGTGCCAGCAGCTTACAACTAGGGATCACAGATACGCAGTATTTT. Encoded protein: CASSLQLGITDTQYF.